The 32 T cell receptor beta chains below all came from one sample that was sequenced in a study of T cells in Graves' hyperthyroidism and ophthalmopathy. RNA transcripts served as the template for amplifying TCR beta CDR3 regions. The HTBI set primed first-round TCR CDR3 RT-PCR. Each CDR3 protein is one row after TCRdb ran MiXCR on the multiplex PCR reads. The sample includes a few hundred thousand distinct CDR3 sequences, more than 15% of them seen just once. What was sequenced was blood. These receptors were taken from a woman under 40 with Graves' hyperthyroidism.

The sample holds many counts of this clonotype. The V and J genes are TRBV11-2 and TRBJ2-1; 11 bases line up with TRBD2. Trimming cost V 6 bases and J 7 bases; bases outside gene matches: 11. There are 16 residues in the CDR3. CDR1 and CDR2 (germline): SGHAT, FQNNGV. CDR3 sequence: CASRKTSGRGLNEQFF. The CDR3 DNA follows: TGTGCCAGCAGGAAAACTAGCGGGAGAGGATTGAATGAGCAGTTCTTC.

The CDR3 DNA is TGTGCCAGCAGTTTAAGGCGAGGGGGCGGCGGGGAGCAGTACTTC. Protein product: CASSLRRGGGGEQYF. The V call is TRBV27, the J call TRBJ2-7, with TRBD1 identical over 7 bases. After removal of 2 bases from V and 7 bases from J, the junction contained 11 bases not matched to a gene. This CDR3 has 15 amino acids. Germline loops: CDR1 MNHEY, CDR2 SMNVEV (reference sequence).

This clonotype has ten or more counts. This chain connects TRBV28 to TRBJ2-7, with 9 bases fitting TRBD2. The germline gives CDR1 MDHEN, CDR2 SYDVKM. The ends lost 4 bases at V and 1 base at J; junction bases unmatched: 14. CDR3 length equals 18 residues. The CDR3 reads CASSSGRAGGPYSYEQYF. The CDR3 DNA reads as TGTGCCAGCAGTTCGGGAAGAGCGGGAGGCCCTTATTCCTACGAGCAGTACTTC.

This clonotype was detected ten times or more. CDR3 in amino acids: CASSFQRVSTDTQYF. CDR3 DNA: TGTGCCAGCAGTTTCCAAAGGGTTAGCACAGATACGCAGTATTTT. The gene calls are TRBV27 and TRBJ2-3, with no clear D. Germline V lookup: CDR1 MNHEY, CDR2 SMNVEV (reference sequence). V dropped 3 bases and J dropped 0 bases, with 10 bases sitting between them. The CDR3 is 15 amino acids.

This clonotype was seen repeatedly, ten times or more. The chain combines TRBV18 with TRBJ2-7; 9 nucleotides align to TRBD1. The CDR3 has 15 amino acids. Germline-derived CDR1 and CDR2 are KGHSH and LQKENI. Losses at the gene ends were 2 bases for V and 6 bases for J; bases not matched to a gene: 8. CDR3 loop: CASSPGTGRDSEQYF. DNA of the CDR3: TGTGCCAGCTCACCAGGGACAGGGCGCGATTCCGAGCAGTACTTC.

The table lists this clonotype with a few counts. The chain carries TRBV7-9 and TRBJ1-3; tentative D call: TRBD1 (5 bases). V was shortened by 6 bases and J by 1 base, with 19 bases between the two germline ends. This CDR3 region has 17 residues. Germline V gene lookup returns CDR1 SEHNR and CDR2 FQNEAQ (reference sequence). The CDR3 region is CASSSFRGPGSGNTIYF. Here the CDR3 DNA reads TGTGCCAGCAGTTCATTCCGGGGCCCGGGGTCTGGAAACACCATATATTTT.

At least ten counts were recorded for this clonotype. The chain uses TRBV30 and TRBJ2-1; the D call may be TRBD1 or TRBD2 (5 bases each). This CDR3 contains 13 residues. The V and J ends lost 1 base and 6 bases respectively, with 10 bases between them. Per germline, CDR1 GTSNPN and CDR2 SVGIG (reference sequence). In DNA form, the CDR3 reads TGTGCCTGGAGTGGGGGACCCCCCAATGAGCAGTTCTTC. Its protein product is CAWSGGPPNEQFF.

CDR3 region: CSASPYGTSGNYEQYF. In DNA form, the CDR3 reads TGCAGTGCTAGCCCGTATGGGACTAGCGGGAACTACGAGCAGTACTTC. The gene calls are TRBV20-1 and TRBJ2-7; 13 bases fit TRBD2. The CDR3 has 16 residues. Germline CDR1 DFQATT, CDR2 SNEGSKA (reference sequence). J lost 3 bases, V lost 3 bases, and 8 bases had no gene match.

In the case of this clonotype: Since a much larger clone is just one base distant, this may be a read error. This likely comes from a read error, as the CDR3 has no conserved phenylalanine or tryptophan at its end. V usage is TRBV6-1 and J usage is TRBJ2-1, with D uncertain. Per germline, CDR1 MNHNS and CDR2 SASEGT. The CDR3 is made up of 13 amino acids. V lost 5 bases, J lost 6 bases, and 11 bases lay in between. The CDR3 bases are TGTGCCAGCAGTACGGCCCCCATCAATGAGCAGTTCCTC. Translating it yields CASSTAPINEQFL.

The rearrangement uses TRBV10-1 and TRBJ2-2; 10 bases are shared with TRBD2. CDR1 is WNHNN and CDR2 is SYGVQD in the germline V gene (reference sequence). The CDR3 length is 16 residues. Trimming removed 4 bases from V and 2 bases from J; junction bases left unmatched: 4. DNA for the CDR3: TGCGCCAGCAGTGGGGGACTAGCGAGAAACACCGGGGAGCTGTTTTTT. Translation gives CASSGGLARNTGELFF.

This clonotype was picked up a small number of times. The chain carries TRBV4-2 and TRBJ2-7; unclear D gene. V lost 2 bases and J lost 6, with 14 bases in between. CDR1 is LGHNA and CDR2 is YNFKEQ in the germline V gene. The CDR3 extends over 14 amino acids. CDR3 sequence: CASSQNGFSGEQYF. In DNA, the CDR3 is TGTGCCAGCAGCCAAAATGGGTTTTCTGGCGAGCAGTACTTC.

The chain joins TRBV27 to TRBJ2-3; 7 bases match TRBD1. Germline CDR1 and CDR2: MNHEY and SMNVEV (reference sequence). The CDR3 is 15 residues long. V dropped 5 bases and J dropped 1; count of bases not matched to a gene: 6. This CDR3 reads CASSTQGTGTDTQYF. CDR3 nucleotide sequence: TGTGCCAGCAGTACACAGGGGACGGGCACAGATACGCAGTATTTT.

This clonotype was seen repeatedly, ten times or more. This chain links TRBV5-1 with TRBJ2-3; 7 bases fit TRBD2. The CDR3 covers 18 residues. The germline gives CDR1 SGHRS, CDR2 YFSETQ. V lost 4 bases to trimming and J lost 0 bases; unmatched junction nucleotides: 14. The CDR3 DNA reads TGCGCCAGCAGCCCGAGCGTTAGACTAGCAGCTAGCACAGATACGCAGTATTTT. Protein product: CASSPSVRLAASTDTQYF.

This clonotype has at least ten counts. The chain links TRBV20-1 to TRBJ2-1, with TRBD2 as a possible D gene (6 bases). V lost 6 bases and J lost 6, with 15 bases in between. The CDR3 length is 13 residues. Per germline, CDR1 DFQATT and CDR2 SNEGSKA (reference sequence). The DNA for the CDR3 is TGCAGTGCGACGGACGGGGGAGTCAATGAGCAGTTCTTC. Its protein product is CSATDGGVNEQFF.

In its sample, this clonotype was seen many times. The rearrangement joins TRBV11-2 to TRBJ2-1; 8 bases fit TRBD2. The CDR3 totals 14 residues. V shed 1 base and J 6 bases; nucleotides not matched to a gene: 2. Germline V gives CDR1 SGHAT, CDR2 FQNNGV. The CDR3 DNA reads as TGTGCCAGCAGCTTAGCGGGAGGGCGCAATGAGCAGTTCTTC. This codes for CASSLAGGRNEQFF.

This clonotype has a count of ten or more. The V gene is TRBV12-5, the J gene TRBJ2-1; tentative D call: TRBD1 (6 bases). Trimming cost V 2 bases and J 6 bases, with 8 bases left between them. CDR1 is LGHNT, CDR2 FRNRAP, per germline. This CDR3 spans 13 amino acids. In DNA form, the CDR3 reads TGTGCTAGTGGTTTGTTAGGGGGCAATGAGCAGTTCTTC. As protein: CASGLLGGNEQFF.

This clonotype has a handful of counts. The chain uses TRBV7-2 and TRBJ2-7, with no clear D. The V end was cut by 4 bases, the J end by 2 bases, with 12 bases between. The CDR3 covers 14 residues. Germline values: CDR1 SGHTA, CDR2 FQGNSA. For the CDR3, the DNA is TGTGCCAGCAGCTCTCCGCGGTCTCCCTACGAGCAGTACTTC. This translates into CASSSPRSPYEQYF.

Many counts were recorded for this clonotype. The J gene is TRBJ2-1, the V gene TRBV12-3 or TRBV12-4; 7 bases match TRBD2. The CDR3 is made up of 14 amino acids. V dropped 7 bases and J dropped 3; count of bases not matched to a gene: 6. CDR3 sequence (DNA): TGTGCCAGCACCCCTGGCGGGAGCTACAATGAGCAGTTCTTC. Translating gives CASTPGGSYNEQFF.

The chain combines TRBV13 with TRBJ1-5; possible D gene TRBD1, 5 bases. V was clipped by 0 bases and J by 3 bases, with 12 bases between them. CDR3 length equals 16 residues. From germline, CDR1 is PRHDT and CDR2 FYEKMQ (reference sequence). CDR3 protein: CASSLGGRGPNQPQHF. The CDR3 DNA reads as TGTGCCAGCAGCTTAGGCGGGAGGGGCCCCAATCAGCCCCAGCATTTT. The full variable domain, with the rest looked up from reference TRBV13 and TRBJ1-5, is AAGVIQSPRHLIKEKRETATLKCYPIPRHDTVYWYQQGPGQDPQFLISFYEKMQSDKGSIPDRFSAQQFSDYHSELNMSSLELGDSALYFCASSLGGRGPNQPQHFGDGTRLSIL.

This clonotype was detected ten times or more. The CDR3 sequence is CASSVSKGSPYEQYF. For the CDR3, the DNA is TGTGCCAGCAGTGTTTCTAAGGGTTCCCCCTACGAGCAGTACTTC. The genes are TRBV2 and TRBJ2-7; D is unresolved. The CDR3 has 15 residues. Trimming removed 4 bases at V and 2 bases at J, with 15 bases between. Germline assignment: CDR1 SNHLY and CDR2 FYNNEI. The entire variable domain, with the rest obtained from reference TRBV2 and TRBJ2-7, is as follows: EPEVTQTPSHQVTQMGQEVILRCVPISNHLYFYWYRQILGQKVEFLVSFYNNEISEKSEIFDDQFSVERPDGSNFTLKIRSTKLEDSAMYFCASSVSKGSPYEQYFGPGTRLTVT.

CDR3 loop: CASSFWGLQETQYF. CDR3 sequence (DNA): TGTGCCAGCAGTTTCTGGGGGTTGCAAGAGACCCAGTACTTC. V usage is TRBV28 and J usage is TRBJ2-5; D assignment may be TRBD1 or TRBD2 (5 bases each). This CDR3 spans 14 amino acids. Germline V CDR1 and CDR2: MDHEN, SYDVKM. V was clipped by 3 bases and J by 2 bases, with 10 bases between them. Complete variable domain (other parts from reference TRBV28 and TRBJ2-5): DVKVTQSSRYLVKRTGEKVFLECVQDMDHENMFWYRQDPGLGLRLIYFSYDVKMKEKGDIPEGYSVSREKKERFSLILESASTNQTSMYLCASSFWGLQETQYFGPGTRLLVL.

This clonotype was seen ten or more times. The chain links TRBV3-1 to TRBJ2-7, with 14 bases aligning to TRBD2. Germline CDR1 and CDR2: LGHDT and YNNKEL (reference sequence). The J segment lost 2 bases and the V segment lost 0 bases, leaving 3 bases of the junction unmatched. This CDR3 has 17 residues. The CDR3 bases are TGTGCCAGCAGCCAAGAAATGGGACTAGCGGGAGCCTACGAGCAGTACTTC. Protein sequence: CASSQEMGLAGAYEQYF.

This chain joins TRBV6-2 or TRBV6-3 and TRBJ2-7; 11 bases are shared with TRBD2. The CDR3 runs to 14 residues. The trim removed 7 bases at V and 7 bases at J, leaving 9 bases unmatched. Per the germline V gene, CDR1 is MNHEY and CDR2 is SVGEGT. CDR3 region: CASNLAGGFREQYF. CDR3 in DNA: TGTGCCAGCAATCTAGCGGGGGGCTTTCGGGAGCAGTACTTC.

In its sample, this clonotype was seen many times. The rearrangement uses TRBV20-1 and TRBJ2-1; D call uncertain. Germline-derived CDR1 and CDR2 are DFQATT and SNEGSKA (reference sequence). The CDR3 sequence is 15 residues long. The ends were cut back, 5 bases at V and 1 base at J, with 15 bases in the middle. The CDR3 protein is CSAPGGPESYNEQFF. Here the CDR3 DNA reads TGCAGTGCTCCGGGCGGCCCCGAGTCCTACAATGAGCAGTTCTTC.

This clonotype was detected ten times or more. The J gene is TRBJ2-7, the V gene TRBV20-1; no firm D call. V lost 3 bases and J 5 bases, leaving 8 bases between the germline ends. In germline, CDR1 is DFQATT, CDR2 SNEGSKA (reference sequence). The CDR3 covers 11 residues. This CDR3 reads CSARKGDEQYF. The CDR3 nucleotides read TGCAGTGCTAGGAAGGGCGACGAGCAGTACTTC.

This clonotype was detected ten times or more. This chain links TRBV28 with TRBJ2-1, with 13 bases that match TRBD2. CDR3 size: 18 residues. V lost 6 bases, J lost 0 bases, and 8 bases stayed unmatched. Germline V gene data show CDR1 as MDHEN and CDR2 as SYDVKM. Here the CDR3 reads CASSPLAGGGSSYNEQFF. CDR3 nucleotide sequence: TGTGCCAGCAGCCCACTAGCGGGAGGGGGGAGCTCCTACAATGAGCAGTTCTTC. The whole variable domain, filled in from reference TRBV28 and TRBJ2-1, reads DVKVTQSSRYLVKRTGEKVFLECVQDMDHENMFWYRQDPGLGLRLIYFSYDVKMKEKGDIPEGYSVSREKKERFSLILESASTNQTSMYLCASSPLAGGGSSYNEQFFGPGTRLTVL.

About this clonotype: This may be a read error: a much more frequent sequence differs by one nucleotide. V gene TRBV20-1 combines with J gene TRBJ2-7; D unclear. Germline V CDR1 and CDR2: DFQATT, SNEGSKA (reference sequence). CDR3 length equals 15 residues. The CDR3 protein is CSARGSDLSSYEQHF. In DNA, the CDR3 is TGCAGTGCTAGAGGTAGTGACCTCAGCTCCTACGAGCAGCACTTC.

The CDR3 DNA is TGTGCCAGCAGCCAAGGGGCACAGGGGAGTCCCTACGAGCAGTACTTC. This encodes CASSQGAQGSPYEQYF. The chain has TRBV14 and TRBJ2-7; 7 bases fit TRBD1. Trimming removed 1 base from V and 2 bases from J; junction bases left unmatched: 8. CDR1 SGHDN and CDR2 FVKESK come from the germline V gene. The CDR3 has 16 amino acids.

The table lists this clonotype with many counts. The rearrangement links TRBV2 to TRBJ2-7; 12 bases fit TRBD2. The length of the CDR3 is 13 residues. The V segment lost 6 bases and the J segment 3 bases; nucleotides outside the gene matches: 0. Germline CDR1 and CDR2: SNHLY and FYNNEI. The CDR3 DNA reads as TGTGCCAGCAGGACTAGCGGGAGCTACGAGCAGTACTTC. This translates into CASRTSGSYEQYF.

This clonotype was recorded a few times. This chain uses TRBV5-1 with TRBJ1-4; TRBD1 might be the D (5 bases). The germline V gene has CDR1 SGHRS and CDR2 YFSETQ. The V end lost 2 bases, the J end lost 7 bases, and 12 bases lay between the germline ends. This CDR3 is 14 amino acids long. Written as DNA, the CDR3 is TGCGCCAGCAGCTTAAGCCAGGGTGGTGAAAAACTGTTTTTT. Its translation: CASSLSQGGEKLFF.

This clonotype was seen ten or more times. The CDR3 bases are TGTGCCAGCAGCCCGAAGCCTGGGGGCCGGACAGATACGCAGTATTTT. Its translation: CASSPKPGGRTDTQYF. This chain joins TRBV7-3 and TRBJ2-3; a weak D match, TRBD1 (6 bases). The CDR3 covers 16 residues. Germline CDR1 SGHTA, CDR2 FQGTGA. V was clipped by 5 bases and J by 3 bases, with 18 bases between them.

Many counts were recorded for this clonotype. Mismatch with germline at one junction end may stem from a read error. The chain uses TRBV7-2 and TRBJ2-1; D is undetermined. CDR1 SGHTA and CDR2 FQGNSA come from the germline V gene. The CDR3 is 13 residues long. CDR3 protein: CASRLGFTNEQFF. Here the CDR3 DNA reads TGTGCCAGCAGGTTAGGATTTACGAATGAGCAGTTCTTC.